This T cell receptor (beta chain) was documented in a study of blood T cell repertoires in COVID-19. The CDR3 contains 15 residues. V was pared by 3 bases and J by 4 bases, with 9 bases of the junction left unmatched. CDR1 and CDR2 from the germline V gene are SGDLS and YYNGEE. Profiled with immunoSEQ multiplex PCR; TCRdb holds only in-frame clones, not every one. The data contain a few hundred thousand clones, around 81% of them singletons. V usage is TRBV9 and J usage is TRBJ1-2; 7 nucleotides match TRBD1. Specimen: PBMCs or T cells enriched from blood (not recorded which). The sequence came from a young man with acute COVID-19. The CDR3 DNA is TGTGCCAGCAGCGGTACAGGGGCAGAGAGCTATGGCTACACCTTC. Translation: CASSGTGAESYGYTF.